The 19 T cell receptor beta chains given below trace back to one sample, sequenced in a study of cytomegalovirus exposure and HLA in healthy donors. 60 Vbeta and 13 Jbeta primers were used in PCR. Generated by immunoSEQ multiplex PCR, the TCRdb table keeps only in-frame clones and is missing some. The data show about 120,000 clones, with 74% seen just once and more than 2% held by the top ten. Sequencing input: PBMCs. The receptors here all came from a human donor in good health.

The V and J genes are TRBV15 and TRBJ2-7, with D uncertain. Germline V gives CDR1 LNHNV, CDR2 YYDKDF (reference sequence). This CDR3 spans 13 amino acids. Trimming pared 8 bases from V and 1 base from J, leaving 12 bases between. Here the CDR3 reads CATRRLDSYEQYF. CDR3 DNA sequence: TGTGCCACCCGGCGTCTAGATTCCTACGAGCAGTACTTC.

The table lists this clone with a count of one. The chain couples TRBV5-1 to TRBJ1-1; 7 bases line up with TRBD1. CDR1 SGHRS and CDR2 YFSETQ come from the germline V gene. This CDR3 contains 15 residues. The V segment lost 4 bases and the J segment 5 bases; nucleotides outside the gene matches: 11. CDR3 DNA sequence: TGCGCCAGCAGCCTAGACAGGGTAAAAGGAACTGAAGCTTTCTTT. It is translated as CASSLDRVKGTEAFF.

This clone has only a few counts. The chain links TRBV2 to TRBJ2-7; weak D call: TRBD1 (6 bases). Trimming shortened V by 2 bases and J by 2 bases, and 13 bases separated the two germline ends. Per the germline V gene, CDR1 is SNHLY and CDR2 is FYNNEI. CDR3 length equals 15 residues. The CDR3 bases are TGTGCCAGCAGTGAAAGGTCAGGGGTCACCTACGAGCAGTACTTC. Amino acid sequence: CASSERSGVTYEQYF.

V and J are TRBV5-1 and TRBJ2-7, with 8 bases lining up with TRBD1. The length of the CDR3 is 15 residues. Germline V gene data show CDR1 as SGHRS and CDR2 as YFSETQ. The V gene end was trimmed by 0 bases and the J gene end by 0 bases; junction bases not matched to a gene: 2. The CDR3 spells CASSLGGTGSYEQYF. The CDR3 bases are TGCGCCAGCAGCTTGGGGGGGACAGGCTCCTACGAGCAGTACTTC.

The chain recombines TRBV5-1 with TRBJ2-6; 7 bases line up with TRBD1. The CDR3 consists of 18 residues. The trim removed 5 bases at V and 1 base at J, leaving 12 bases unmatched. Per the germline V gene, CDR1 is SGHRS and CDR2 is YFSETQ. Here the CDR3 DNA reads TGCGCCAGCAGTATGGCCACAGGGGTAGGGTCTGGGGCCAACGTCCTGACTTTC. Its protein product is CASSMATGVGSGANVLTF.

This clone was seen a handful of times. The chain carries TRBV6-6 and TRBJ1-4; TRBD1 might be the D (6 bases). V lost 6 bases, J lost 2 bases, and 16 bases lay in between. The CDR3 consists of 16 residues. In germline, CDR1 is MNHNY, CDR2 SVGAGI (reference sequence). The CDR3 sequence: CASSPGQRPTNEKLFF. The DNA of the CDR3 is TGTGCCAGCAGCCCGGGACAACGTCCGACTAATGAAAAACTGTTTTTT.

This clone was seen once. CDR3 DNA sequence: TGTGCCAGCTCACCTAGCGCGGGGGGCCAAGAGACCCAGTACTTC. Its translation is CASSPSAGGQETQYF. This chain links TRBV18 with TRBJ2-5; 8 nucleotides align to TRBD2. J was trimmed by 1 base and V by 3 bases; bases with no gene match: 4. Germline CDR1 and CDR2: KGHSH and LQKENI. This CDR3 comprises 15 residues.

Only a few counts were recorded for this clone. CDR3 in amino acids: CASSFKGQNTEAFF. The CDR3 DNA is TGCGCCAGCAGCTTTAAGGGACAGAACACTGAAGCTTTCTTT. The chain combines TRBV5-1 with TRBJ1-1, with D possibly being TRBD1 (6 bases). The germline V gene encodes CDR1 SGHRS and CDR2 YFSETQ. The length of the CDR3 is 14 residues. Trimming took 2 bases from V and 1 from J, leaving 9 bases between them.

V and J are TRBV30 and TRBJ1-5; no clear D. The V and J ends lost 1 base and 3 bases respectively, with 10 bases between them. The CDR3 has 14 residues. Germline assignment: CDR1 GTSNPN and CDR2 SVGIG (reference sequence). The CDR3 region is CAWSGGTTNQPQHF. The CDR3 DNA sequence: TGTGCCTGGAGTGGTGGCACAACCAATCAGCCCCAGCATTTT.

This clone was found once. The chain recombines TRBV4-3 with TRBJ2-7; the D gene is possibly TRBD1 (5 bases). Germline V lookup: CDR1 LGHNA, CDR2 YSLEER. V lost 0 bases to trimming and J lost 5 bases, with 11 bases between them. This CDR3 comprises 14 residues. The CDR3 DNA follows: TGCGCCAGCAGCCAAGATACAGGTGTCCACGAGCAGTACTTC. This sequence encodes CASSQDTGVHEQYF.

The chain uses TRBV12-5 and TRBJ1-1, with 11 nucleotides matching TRBD1. The CDR3 is 14 amino acids. Per germline, CDR1 LGHNT and CDR2 FRNRAP. V dropped 5 bases and J dropped 5; count of bases not matched to a gene: 4. Here the CDR3 DNA reads TGTGCTAGTGGTGTAGGGACAGGGGGAACTGAAGCTTTCTTT. Amino acids: CASGVGTGGTEAFF.

The chain uses TRBV2 and TRBJ2-7; 9 positions agree with TRBD1. Germline loops: CDR1 SNHLY, CDR2 FYNNEI. J gave up 3 bases and V 7 bases, and 7 bases lay outside the gene matches. The CDR3 length is 14 residues. The CDR3 loop is CASNPGTGFYEQYF. The CDR3 coding sequence is TGTGCCAGCAACCCCGGGACAGGGTTCTACGAGCAGTACTTC.

This clone was detected many times. The V gene is TRBV27, the J gene TRBJ2-7; D possibly corresponds to TRBD1 (5 bases). The CDR3 covers 13 residues. V was clipped by 5 bases and J by 1 base, with 9 bases between them. Germline lookup yields CDR1 MNHEY and CDR2 SMNVEV (reference sequence). This CDR3 reads CASSPGLSYEQYF. The CDR3 DNA reads TGTGCCAGCAGTCCAGGGCTTTCCTACGAGCAGTACTTC.

The chain joins TRBV30 to TRBJ1-5; TRBD1 matches at 8 bases. This CDR3 region has 14 residues. CDR1 is GTSNPN and CDR2 is SVGIG in the germline V gene (reference sequence). The trim removed 5 bases at V and 6 bases at J, leaving 9 bases unmatched. The CDR3 protein is CAWGPGTGSQPQHF. The DNA of the CDR3 is TGTGCCTGGGGCCCCGGGACAGGCAGTCAGCCCCAGCATTTT. Full variable domain (remainder filled in from reference TRBV30 and TRBJ1-5): SQTIHQWPATLVQPVGSPLSLECTVEGTSNPNLYWYRQAAGRGLQLLFYSVGIGQISSEVPQNLSASRPQDRQFILSSKKLLLSDSGFYLCAWGPGTGSQPQHFGDGTRLSIL.

This chain links TRBV5-1 with TRBJ2-2, with D perhaps TRBD2 (5 bases). Trimming shortened V by 4 bases and J by 5 bases, and 15 bases separated the two germline ends. The CDR3 is made up of 15 amino acids. Germline V gene lookup returns CDR1 SGHRS and CDR2 YFSETQ. The CDR3 reads CASSLRAPGTGELFF. CDR3 DNA: TGCGCCAGCAGCCTTAGGGCCCCGGGAACCGGGGAGCTGTTTTTT.

The chain joins TRBV29-1 to TRBJ1-2; 11 bases line up with TRBD1. The ends lost 5 bases at V and 6 bases at J; junction bases unmatched: 5. CDR3 length: 13 residues. Germline-derived CDR1 and CDR2 are SQVTM and ANQGSEA. CDR3 sequence reads: CSVMDRGHDGYTF. The CDR3 DNA reads TGCAGCGTTATGGACAGGGGGCATGATGGCTACACCTTC.

The chain is built from TRBV28 and TRBJ2-6; 7 bases fit TRBD2. From germline, CDR1 is MDHEN and CDR2 SYDVKM. This CDR3 comprises 16 residues. With V trimmed by 3 bases and J by 4 bases, 6 bases remained unmatched. The CDR3 DNA follows: TGTGCCAGCAGTTTCGCAGGGAGGGCCGGGGCCAACGTCCTGACTTTC. Residues: CASSFAGRAGANVLTF.

The chain employs TRBV7-2 and TRBJ1-1; 9 bases map to TRBD1. Per the germline V gene, CDR1 is SGHTA and CDR2 is FQGNSA. J was trimmed by 0 bases and V by 3 bases; bases with no gene match: 8. The CDR3 is 17 residues long. CDR3 sequence: CASSLRGTGSMNTEAFF. The CDR3 DNA follows: TGTGCCAGCAGCTTGCGGGGGACAGGGAGCATGAACACTGAAGCTTTCTTT.

The chain is built from TRBV6-5 and TRBJ1-5; TRBD1 agrees at 11 bases. The CDR3 covers 14 residues. The ends lost 4 bases at V and 5 bases at J; junction bases unmatched: 1. The germline CDR1 and CDR2 sequences are MNHEY and SVGAGI. The CDR3 sequence is CASSWTGGDQPQHF. CDR3 bases: TGTGCCAGCAGTTGGACAGGGGGCGATCAGCCCCAGCATTTT.